This T cell receptor beta chain was sequenced during a study of STAT5B mutations in CD4+ large granular lymphocyte leukemia. Findings and caveats of the study: TRBV06-family usage was enriched in top patient clones (8/27) versus controls (2/35). Data were not HLA-matched across samples.

Trimming took 3 bases from V and 6 from J; bases not matched to a gene: 9. Per the germline V gene, CDR1 is MDHEN and CDR2 is SYDVKM. The CDR3 contains 16 residues. Note on this clone: The antigen is not known.

Here immunoSEQ multiplex PCR was the method, and the copy in TCRdb shows in-frame clones only, minus some. The sample holds approximately 25,000 clones, around two thirds seen once. Sequencing input: CD4+ T cells from blood buffy coats. The chain is built from TRBV28 and TRBJ1-5; the match to TRBD1 covers 9 bases. This sequence originates from a human donor in good health. The CDR3 sequence is CASSFRTGDFGQPQHF. CDR3 nucleotides: TGTGCCAGCAGTTTTAGGACAGGGGATTTCGGTCAGCCCCAGCATTTT.